This T cell receptor beta chain stems from a study of cytomegalovirus exposure and HLA in healthy donors. Healthy bone marrow donors supplied every sample. Whole-study results and caveats: According to reports, the classifier identified cytomegalovirus status with high specificity and sensitivity. Researchers reported in a later analysis that common viral pathogens appeared linked to several top clusters. A later analysis linked a missense DCLRE1C variant to TCR beta V- and J-gene trimming.

Looked up from germline, CDR1 is SGHRS and CDR2 is YFSETQ. The junction had 3 bases not matched to a gene; V was cut back by 5 bases and J by 3 bases. The CDR3 is made up of 15 amino acids. Concerning this clone: Its antigen is not identified.

Primers included in the PCR were 60 Vbeta and 13 Jbeta primers. Sequenced by immunoSEQ multiplex PCR; TCRdb stores in-frame clones only, minus some. The sample holds fewer than 150,000 clones. The clonotype comes from a man between 35 and 55 years old in good health and CMV-seronegative. V gene TRBV5-1 combines with J gene TRBJ2-3, with TRBD2 matching 13 bases. Specimen: PBMCs. CDR3 region: CASRAGLAGTDTQYF. The CDR3, as DNA: TGCGCCAGCAGGGCGGGACTAGCGGGGACAGATACGCAGTATTTT.